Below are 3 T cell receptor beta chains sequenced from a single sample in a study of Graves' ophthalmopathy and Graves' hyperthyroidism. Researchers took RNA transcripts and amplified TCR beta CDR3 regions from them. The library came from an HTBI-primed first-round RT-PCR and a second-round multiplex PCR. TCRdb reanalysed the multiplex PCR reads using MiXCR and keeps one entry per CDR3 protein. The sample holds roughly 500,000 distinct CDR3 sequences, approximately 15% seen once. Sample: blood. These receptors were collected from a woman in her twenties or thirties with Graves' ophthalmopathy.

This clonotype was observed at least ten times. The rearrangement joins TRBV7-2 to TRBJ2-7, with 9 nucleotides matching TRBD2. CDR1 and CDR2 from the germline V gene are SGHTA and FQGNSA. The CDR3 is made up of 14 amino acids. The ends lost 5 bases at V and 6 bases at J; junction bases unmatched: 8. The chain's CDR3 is CASSLGTSYFEQYF. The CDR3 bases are TGTGCCAGCAGCCTCGGGACTAGCTATTTCGAGCAGTACTTC.

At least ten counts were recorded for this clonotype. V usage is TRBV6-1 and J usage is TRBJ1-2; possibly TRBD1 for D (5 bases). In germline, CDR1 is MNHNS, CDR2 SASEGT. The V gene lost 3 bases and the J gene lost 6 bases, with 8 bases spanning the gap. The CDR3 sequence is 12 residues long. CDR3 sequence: CASSEGDNGYTF. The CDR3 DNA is TGTGCCAGCAGTGAGGGGGATAATGGCTACACCTTC.

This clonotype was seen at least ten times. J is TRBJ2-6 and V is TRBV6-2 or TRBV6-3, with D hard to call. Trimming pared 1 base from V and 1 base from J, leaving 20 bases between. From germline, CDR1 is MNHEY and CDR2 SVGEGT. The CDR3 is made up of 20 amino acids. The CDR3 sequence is CASSYYPKLSFSSGANVLTF. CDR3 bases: TGTGCCAGCAGTTACTACCCGAAGCTTTCCTTTTCGTCTGGGGCCAACGTCCTGACTTTC.